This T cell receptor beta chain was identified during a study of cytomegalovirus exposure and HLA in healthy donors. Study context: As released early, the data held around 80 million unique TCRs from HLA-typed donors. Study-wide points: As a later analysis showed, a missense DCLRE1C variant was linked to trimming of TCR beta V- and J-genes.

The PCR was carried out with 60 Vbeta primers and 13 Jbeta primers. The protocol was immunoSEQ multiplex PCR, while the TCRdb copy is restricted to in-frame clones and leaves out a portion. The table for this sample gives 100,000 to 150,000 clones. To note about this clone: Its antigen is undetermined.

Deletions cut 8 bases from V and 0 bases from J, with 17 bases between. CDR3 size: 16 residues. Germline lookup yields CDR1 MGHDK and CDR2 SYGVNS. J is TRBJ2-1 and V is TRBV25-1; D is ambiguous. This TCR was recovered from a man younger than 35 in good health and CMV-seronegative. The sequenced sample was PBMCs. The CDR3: CASGRLRQPSYNEQFF. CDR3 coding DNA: TGTGCCAGCGGCCGACTCCGGCAACCCTCCTACAATGAGCAGTTCTTC.